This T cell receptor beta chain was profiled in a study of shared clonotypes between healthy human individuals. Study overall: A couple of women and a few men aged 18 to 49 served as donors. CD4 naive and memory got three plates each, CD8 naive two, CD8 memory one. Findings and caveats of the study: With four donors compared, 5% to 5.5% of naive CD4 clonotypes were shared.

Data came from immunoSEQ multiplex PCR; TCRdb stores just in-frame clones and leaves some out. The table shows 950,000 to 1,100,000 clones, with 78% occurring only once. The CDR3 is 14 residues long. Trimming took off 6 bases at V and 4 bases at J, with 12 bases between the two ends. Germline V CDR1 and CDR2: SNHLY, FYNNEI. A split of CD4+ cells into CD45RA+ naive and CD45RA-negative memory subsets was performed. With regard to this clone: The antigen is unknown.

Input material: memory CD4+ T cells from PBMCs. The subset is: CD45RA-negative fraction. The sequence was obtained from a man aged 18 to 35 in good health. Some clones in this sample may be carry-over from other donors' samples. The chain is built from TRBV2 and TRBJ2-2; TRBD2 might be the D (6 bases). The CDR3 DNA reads TGTGCCAGCAGACTAGCCGTTGTCACCGGGGAGCTGTTTTTT. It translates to CASRLAVVTGELFF.